This T cell receptor (beta chain) comes out of a study of blood T cell repertoires in COVID-19. Study at large: Spain, Italy and the United States supplied samples that represented acute and convalescent COVID-19. PBMCs, B-cell-depleted T cells, or T cells provided the cDNA or gDNA that made up the material.

Authors' analysis steps: Amplification of reference gene primers provided the estimated nucleated cell counts. This table comes from immunoSEQ multiplex PCR, and its TCRdb copy is limited to in-frame clones, with some not included. V, J and clone size were drawn from that table, and D and trimming were deduced from the DNA. The repertoire holds more than 100,000 clones, with about 89% as singletons. Sequences were obtained from peripheral blood. The TCR was taken from a man aged 45-60 years with active or convalescent COVID-19.

This CDR3 is CSVDGARAFNTEAFF. DNA for the CDR3: TGCAGCGTTGATGGGGCCAGGGCTTTCAACACTGAAGCTTTCTTT. The chain couples TRBV29-1 to TRBJ1-1; TRBD1 might be the D (5 bases). With 3 bases removed from V and 2 bases from J, the gap between germline ends came to 16 bases. The CDR3 contains 15 residues. The V gene's germline CDR1 is SQVTM and CDR2 ANQGSEA.